This TCR beta chain was recovered during a study of regulatory dendritic cells for organ transplantation. Overall study results and limits: Regulatory dendritic cells appeared to expand memory CD8+ clones less than mature ones. Naive T cells showed high diversity, memory cells less, memory CD8+ least. Alloreactive memory CD8+ T cell pools varied considerably between individuals.

V dropped 0 bases and J dropped 9; count of bases not matched to a gene: 3. This CDR3 has 14 amino acids. CDR1 is MNHEY, CDR2 SVGAGI, per germline. Libraries were prepared by immunoSEQ multiplex PCR; TCRdb keeps only in-frame clonotypes and omits some of them. The data hold 35,000 to 45,000 clones, with about 89% observed a single time. Concerning this clone itself: Its matching antigen is unknown.

FACS sorted CD4+ or CD8+ T cells into CD45RA+ naive and CD45RO+ memory. This rearrangement joins TRBV6-5 to TRBJ1-5, with TRBD1 identical over 9 bases. The receptor comes from a human donor in good health. Sequencing was performed on naive CD8+ T cells from blood. Specified subset: CD45RA+ naive T cells. Here the CDR3 reads CASSYSSGQGPQHF. As DNA, the CDR3 is TGTGCCAGCAGTTACTCCTCGGGACAGGGGCCCCAGCATTTT.